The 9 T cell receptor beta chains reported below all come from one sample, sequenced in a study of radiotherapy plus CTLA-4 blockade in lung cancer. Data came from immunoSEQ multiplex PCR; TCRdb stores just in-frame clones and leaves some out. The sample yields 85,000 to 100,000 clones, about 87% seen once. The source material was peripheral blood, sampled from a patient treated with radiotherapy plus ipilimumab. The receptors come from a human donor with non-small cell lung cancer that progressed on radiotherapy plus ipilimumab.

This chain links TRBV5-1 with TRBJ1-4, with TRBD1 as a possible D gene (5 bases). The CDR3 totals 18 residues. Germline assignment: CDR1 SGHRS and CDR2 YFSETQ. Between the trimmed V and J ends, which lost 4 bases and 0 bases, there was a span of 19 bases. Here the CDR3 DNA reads TGCGCCAGCAGCGGGGGACTTTCAGCCACGGCAACTAATGAAAAACTGTTTTTT. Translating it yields CASSGGLSATATNEKLFF.

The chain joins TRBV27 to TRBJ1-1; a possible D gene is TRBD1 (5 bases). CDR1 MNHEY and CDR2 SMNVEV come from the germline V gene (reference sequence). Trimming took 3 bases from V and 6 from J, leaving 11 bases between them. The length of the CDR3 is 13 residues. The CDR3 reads CASSLAGSPEAFF. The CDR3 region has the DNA TGTGCCAGCAGTTTGGCAGGGAGCCCTGAAGCTTTCTTT.

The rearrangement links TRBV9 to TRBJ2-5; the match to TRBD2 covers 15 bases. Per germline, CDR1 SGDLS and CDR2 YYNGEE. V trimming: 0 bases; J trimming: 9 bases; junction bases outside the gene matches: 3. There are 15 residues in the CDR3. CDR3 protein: CASSVGTSGGEAQYF. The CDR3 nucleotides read TGTGCCAGCAGCGTAGGGACTAGCGGGGGGGAGGCCCAGTACTTC.

The DNA for the CDR3 is TGTGCCAGCAGTTTATCTAGCTGGGGGACAGGGGGTATGAACATTCAGTACTTC. Translation gives CASSLSSWGTGGMNIQYF. The rearrangement joins TRBV27 to TRBJ2-4; 11 nucleotides match TRBD1. The J segment lost 7 bases and the V segment lost 0 bases, leaving 11 bases of the junction unmatched. CDR3 length: 18 residues. The V gene's germline CDR1 is MNHEY and CDR2 SMNVEV (reference sequence).

In nucleotides, the CDR3 is TGCAGCGTCCAGACCCCCCGAAACTATGGCTACACCTTC. Protein: CSVQTPRNYGYTF. The gene calls are TRBV29-1 and TRBJ1-2, with D unclear. The V gene's germline CDR1 is SQVTM and CDR2 ANQGSEA. V gave up 6 bases and J gave up 2 bases, with 13 bases separating them. There are 13 residues in the CDR3. Together with reference TRBV29-1 and TRBJ1-2, the CDR3 gives the full variable domain: SAVISQKPSRDICQRGTSLTIQCQVDSQVTMMFWYRQQPGQSLTLIATANQGSEATYESGFVIDKFPISRPNLTFSTLTVSNMSPEDSSIYLCSVQTPRNYGYTFGSGTRLTVV.

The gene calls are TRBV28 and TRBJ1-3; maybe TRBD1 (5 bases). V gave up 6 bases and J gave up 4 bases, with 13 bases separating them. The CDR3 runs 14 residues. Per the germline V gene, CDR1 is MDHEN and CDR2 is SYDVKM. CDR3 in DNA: TGTGCCAGCAGGCCCAGGCACAGGGGAAACACCATATATTTT. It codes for CASRPRHRGNTIYF. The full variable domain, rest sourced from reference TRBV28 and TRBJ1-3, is DVKVTQSSRYLVKRTGEKVFLECVQDMDHENMFWYRQDPGLGLRLIYFSYDVKMKEKGDIPEGYSVSREKKERFSLILESASTNQTSMYLCASRPRHRGNTIYFGEGSWLTVV.

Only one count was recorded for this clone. CDR3 nucleotide sequence: TGTGCCAGTAGACAGTACATGAACACTGAAGCTTTCTTT. Protein product: CASRQYMNTEAFF. This rearrangement joins TRBV7-3 to TRBJ1-1, with a tentative D call TRBD1 (5 bases). Trimming took off 9 bases at V and 0 bases at J, with 11 bases between the two ends. This CDR3 has 13 residues. CDR1 SGHTA and CDR2 FQGTGA come from the germline V gene.

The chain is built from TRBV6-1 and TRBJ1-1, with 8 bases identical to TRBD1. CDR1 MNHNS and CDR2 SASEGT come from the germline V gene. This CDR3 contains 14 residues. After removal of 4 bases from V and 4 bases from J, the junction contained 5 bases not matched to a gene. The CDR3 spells CASSALTGGTEAFF. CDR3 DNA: TGTGCCAGCAGTGCACTTACAGGGGGCACTGAAGCTTTCTTT.

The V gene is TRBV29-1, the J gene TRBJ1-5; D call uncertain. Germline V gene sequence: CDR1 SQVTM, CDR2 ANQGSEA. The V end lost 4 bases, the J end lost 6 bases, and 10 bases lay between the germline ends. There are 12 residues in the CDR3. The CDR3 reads CSVGEASQPQHF. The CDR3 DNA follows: TGCAGCGTTGGGGAAGCCAGTCAGCCCCAGCATTTT.